What follows are 7 T cell receptor beta chains derived from one specimen sequenced in a study of type 1 and type 2 diabetes patients. PCR was run on genomic DNA. A primer set of 30 forward and 13 reverse primers amplified the CDR3. TCRdb ran MiXCR on the multiplex PCR reads and lists one entry per CDR3 protein. The data show a few hundred thousand distinct CDR3 sequences, around 47% seen once. The sequencing input was peripheral blood mononuclear cells (PBMCs). Source of these receptors: a man between 18 and 35 years old with type 2 diabetes.

The V call is TRBV27, the J call TRBJ2-3; D is ambiguous. The germline gives CDR1 MNHEY, CDR2 SMNVEV (reference sequence). Trimming pared 6 bases from V and 2 bases from J, leaving 9 bases between. The CDR3 covers 13 residues. CDR3 DNA: TGTGCCAGCAGCTCGTGGGACACAGATACGCAGTATTTT. Protein: CASSSWDTDTQYF.

The rearrangement uses TRBV28 and TRBJ2-7; D is unresolved. This CDR3 has 11 residues. Germline V gene data show CDR1 as MDHEN and CDR2 as SYDVKM. V was clipped by 7 bases and J by 3 bases, with 7 bases between them. The CDR3 sequence is CASNKNYEQYF. DNA for the CDR3: TGTGCCAGCAACAAGAACTACGAGCAGTACTTC.

V is TRBV10-3 and J is TRBJ2-1; the match to TRBD2 covers 8 bases. CDR1 and CDR2 (germline): ENHRY, SYGVKD. Germline trimming cut 9 bases from V and 8 bases from J; bases unmatched to any gene: 12. The CDR3 contains 14 residues. This CDR3 reads CAMKAASGRDEQFF. CDR3 in DNA: TGTGCCATGAAGGCGGCTAGCGGGCGAGATGAGCAGTTCTTC.

Concerning this clonotype itself: Given a much more abundant clone one base away, this may be a read error. The chain has TRBV20-1 and TRBJ2-1; 14 bases are shared with TRBD2. Losses at the gene ends were 4 bases for V and 0 bases for J; bases not matched to a gene: 5. Germline V gene sequence: CDR1 DFQATT, CDR2 SNEGSKA (reference sequence). This CDR3 has 17 residues. The DNA for the CDR3 is TGCAGTGCTATAAGGACTAGCGGGGGGATCTCCTACAATGAGCAGTTCTTC. Protein product: CSAIRTSGGISYNEQFF.

The V and J genes are TRBV2 and TRBJ2-7; 10 nucleotides line up with TRBD1. Germline trimming cut 8 bases from V and 6 bases from J; bases unmatched to any gene: 16. CDR1 and CDR2 from the germline V gene are SNHLY and FYNNEI. The CDR3 has 16 amino acids. Here the CDR3 DNA reads TGTGCCAGCGGAACAACTCCGGGACAGGGGTCCGGCGAGCAGTACTTC. This translates into CASGTTPGQGSGEQYF.

This clonotype was seen repeatedly, ten times or more. The rearrangement uses TRBV2 and TRBJ1-1; D gene ambiguous. Germline values: CDR1 SNHLY, CDR2 FYNNEI. Trimming shortened V by 2 bases and J by 3 bases, and 13 bases separated the two germline ends. This CDR3 contains 15 residues. The DNA of the CDR3 is TGTGCCAGCAGTGAAAGTGGGCCAAGTGACACTGAAGCTTTCTTT. This translates into CASSESGPSDTEAFF.

This clonotype was seen only a few times. The chain has TRBV12-3 or TRBV12-4 and TRBJ2-3; 9 nucleotides match TRBD2. Unmatched junction bases numbered 11, after V lost 5 bases and J lost 2 bases. There are 17 residues in the CDR3. This CDR3 is CASSLGDLAGNTDTQYF. The CDR3 nucleotides read TGTGCCAGCAGTCTCGGGGATCTAGCGGGGAACACAGATACGCAGTATTTT.